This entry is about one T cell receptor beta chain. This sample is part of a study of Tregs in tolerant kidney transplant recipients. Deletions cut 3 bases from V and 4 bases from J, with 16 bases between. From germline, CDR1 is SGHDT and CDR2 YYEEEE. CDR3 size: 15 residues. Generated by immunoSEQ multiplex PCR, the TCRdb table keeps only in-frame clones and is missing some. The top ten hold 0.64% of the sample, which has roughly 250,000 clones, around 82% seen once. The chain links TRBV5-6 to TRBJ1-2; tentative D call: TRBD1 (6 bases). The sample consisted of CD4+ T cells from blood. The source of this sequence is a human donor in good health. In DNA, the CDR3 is TGTGCCAGCAGCTCCCGGGACACCACCCCCTATGGCTACACCTTC. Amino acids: CASSSRDTTPYGYTF.